Presented here are 30 T cell receptor beta chains from one specimen sequenced in a study of OX40 agonist ivuxolimab in advanced cancers. Libraries were prepared by immunoSEQ multiplex PCR; TCRdb keeps only in-frame clonotypes and omits some of them. The sample shows 60,000 to 90,000 clones, 80% to 90% of them seen only once. Material: CD4+ or CD8+ T cells sorted from blood, obtained in a trial of the OX40 agonist ivuxolimab. These receptors were obtained from an adult with an advanced solid tumor such as melanoma, head and neck, liver or kidney cancer.

The chain couples TRBV9 to TRBJ2-5, with 15 positions matching TRBD2. With 3 bases clipped from V and 5 bases from J, the junction kept 8 bases outside the gene matches. Germline-derived CDR1 and CDR2 are SGDLS and YYNGEE. CDR3 size: 17 residues. This CDR3 is CASSARTSGRAWETQYF. Written as DNA, the CDR3 is TGTGCCAGCAGCGCCCGGACTAGCGGGAGGGCCTGGGAGACCCAGTACTTC.

The chain combines TRBV30 with TRBJ1-2; TRBD1 agrees at 7 bases. J gave up 8 bases and V 3 bases, and 15 bases lay outside the gene matches. The CDR3 is made up of 15 amino acids. Germline-derived CDR1 and CDR2 are GTSNPN and SVGIG (reference sequence). The chain's CDR3 is CAWSTSGTAKGGYTF. The CDR3 DNA follows: TGTGCCTGGAGCACCTCCGGGACAGCAAAAGGCGGCTACACCTTC.

CDR3 protein: CASSRLAGGGTGELFF. The CDR3 region has the DNA TGTGCCAGCAGTCGACTAGCGGGAGGGGGGACCGGGGAGCTGTTTTTT. This chain links TRBV27 with TRBJ2-2, with TRBD2 matching over 14 bases. The V gene end was trimmed by 5 bases and the J gene end by 5 bases; junction bases not matched to a gene: 4. The length of the CDR3 is 16 residues. CDR1 is MNHEY and CDR2 is SMNVEV in the germline V gene (reference sequence).

The V gene is TRBV18, the J gene TRBJ1-5, with D perhaps matching TRBD1 (5 bases). CDR1 KGHSH and CDR2 LQKENI come from the germline V gene. The CDR3 spans 16 residues. The V and J ends lost 4 bases and 3 bases respectively, with 16 bases between them. CDR3 DNA: TGTGCCAGCTCACTTATGCCGGGACTGGACAATCAGCCCCAGCATTTT. Its protein is CASSLMPGLDNQPQHF.

This clone has a handful of counts. The rearrangement joins TRBV14 to TRBJ2-1; 7 bases align to TRBD2. The germline V gene has CDR1 SGHDN and CDR2 FVKESK. This CDR3 has 16 amino acids. J lost 3 bases, V lost 4 bases, and 9 bases had no gene match. DNA for the CDR3: TGTGCCAGCAGCCGTATCGGGACTACGGACTACAATGAGCAGTTCTTC. This codes for CASSRIGTTDYNEQFF.

The rearrangement uses TRBV5-6 and TRBJ2-7; tentative D call: TRBD1 (6 bases). Germline CDR1 reads SGHDT; CDR2 reads YYEEEE. The germline V and J ends were trimmed by 4 bases and 5 bases, with 10 bases remaining between them. This CDR3 is built from 12 residues. As DNA, the CDR3 is TGTGCCAGCAGCATAGACAGGAACGAGCAGTACTTC. It yields the protein CASSIDRNEQYF.

Comments on this clone: One junction end does not reproduce the germline sequence, and a read error may be involved. The chain carries TRBV28 and TRBJ2-1, with 12 bases matching TRBD2. CDR3 size: 16 residues. Germline V gene lookup returns CDR1 MDHEN and CDR2 SYDVKM. The CDR3 nucleotides read TGTGCCAGCAGTATATGGACTAGCGGGGTCAACAATGAGCAGTTCTTC. It translates to CASSIWTSGVNNEQFF.

The chain employs TRBV11-3 and TRBJ2-6; D is unresolved. This CDR3 contains 13 residues. In germline, CDR1 is SGHNT, CDR2 YENEEA. Trimming left V 2 bases short and J 3 bases short, with 2 bases between. CDR3 region: CASSLNGANVLTF. The CDR3 region has the DNA TGTGCCAGCAGCTTAAATGGGGCCAACGTCCTGACTTTC.

This sequence joins TRBV11-1 and TRBJ2-7, with D unresolved. CDR3 size: 12 residues. With 1 base removed from V and 3 bases from J, the gap between germline ends came to 4 bases. The germline gives CDR1 SGHAT, CDR2 FQDESV (reference sequence). CDR3 protein: CASSLVIYEQYF. The CDR3 nucleotides are TGTGCCAGCAGCTTAGTCATCTACGAGCAGTACTTC.

The rearrangement joins TRBV6-6 to TRBJ2-7; D is perhaps TRBD2 (6 bases). The V gene lost 0 bases and the J gene lost 2 bases, with 8 bases spanning the gap. The CDR3 runs to 14 residues. Looked up from germline, CDR1 is MNHNY and CDR2 is SVGAGI (reference sequence). The CDR3 protein is CASSYSGLAYEQYF. The CDR3 DNA is TGTGCCAGCAGTTACTCGGGACTTGCCTACGAGCAGTACTTC.

The chain is built from TRBV5-6 and TRBJ2-3, with D tentatively TRBD2 (6 bases). The CDR3 has 14 residues. Germline V gives CDR1 SGHDT, CDR2 YYEEEE. V gave up 4 bases and J gave up 2 bases, with 11 bases separating them. CDR3 nucleotides: TGTGCCAGCAGCCTGCTAGCGACCACAGATACGCAGTATTTT. Its protein product is CASSLLATTDTQYF. The full variable domain, its missing parts supplied by reference TRBV5-6 and TRBJ2-3, is DAGVTQSPTHLIKTRGQQVTLRCSPKSGHDTVSWYQQALGQGPQFIFQYYEEEERQRGNFPDRFSGHQFPNYSSELNVNALLLGDSALYLCASSLLATTDTQYFGPGTRLTVL.

The V and J genes are TRBV6-5 and TRBJ1-1; weak D call: TRBD1 (6 bases). V was trimmed by 6 bases and J by 1 base, leaving 9 bases between them. CDR1 is MNHEY, CDR2 SVGAGI, per germline. The CDR3 extends over 13 amino acids. The CDR3 region is CASRRTANTEAFF. The CDR3 DNA follows: TGTGCCAGCAGGCGGACAGCGAACACTGAAGCTTTCTTT.

The chain uses TRBV10-1 and TRBJ2-5; 11 nucleotides line up with TRBD2. CDR3 length: 15 amino acids. J lost 2 bases, V lost 5 bases, and 4 bases had no gene match. Germline lookup yields CDR1 WNHNN and CDR2 SYGVQD (reference sequence). CDR3 DNA: TGCGCCAGCAGTTCGGGACTAGCGGTGCAAGAGACCCAGTACTTC. It is translated as CASSSGLAVQETQYF.

V and J are TRBV10-3 and TRBJ2-7; 8 bases match TRBD1. V lost 3 bases and J lost 5; bases outside the gene matches: 9. Germline-derived CDR1 and CDR2 are ENHRY and SYGVKD. CDR3 length: 15 amino acids. The CDR3 reads CAISDYGTGSDEQYF. The CDR3 DNA reads TGTGCCATCAGTGACTATGGGACAGGATCCGACGAGCAGTACTTC.

This clone showed up just a few times. The chain is built from TRBV6-1 and TRBJ1-1; D not certain. CDR3 length: 13 residues. Per germline, CDR1 MNHNS and CDR2 SASEGT. V was clipped by 0 bases and J by 5 bases, with 7 bases between them. The DNA for the CDR3 is TGTGCCAGCAGTGAAGCCTGGGATACTGAAGCTTTCTTT. Its translation is CASSEAWDTEAFF.

This clone has only one observation. The chain employs TRBV2 and TRBJ2-4, with D perhaps being TRBD1 or TRBD2 (7 bases each). The CDR3 is 15 amino acids. V was clipped by 6 bases and J by 4 bases, with 16 bases between them. The germline gives CDR1 SNHLY, CDR2 FYNNEI. CDR3 loop: CASRLQGGTKNIQYF. The DNA for the CDR3 is TGTGCCAGCAGACTTCAGGGGGGGACTAAAAACATTCAGTACTTC.

The rearrangement links TRBV25-1 to TRBJ1-4; D perhaps matches TRBD1 (5 bases). The CDR3 covers 16 residues. Germline CDR1 reads MGHDK; CDR2 reads SYGVNS. The V end lost 4 bases, the J end lost 0 bases, and 12 bases lay between the germline ends. This CDR3 reads CASSGLGGATNEKLFF. CDR3 nucleotides: TGTGCCAGCAGTGGTCTTGGGGGGGCAACTAATGAAAAACTGTTTTTT.

This clone was detected only a few times. The CDR3 is CASSPQQYSNQPQHF. CDR3 in DNA: TGTGCCAGCTCACCACAACAGTATAGCAATCAGCCCCAGCATTTT. The V gene is TRBV18, the J gene TRBJ1-5; D not resolved. V was cut by 1 base and J by 0 bases, with 7 bases left in between. Germline CDR1 and CDR2: KGHSH and LQKENI. The CDR3 covers 15 residues. Variable domain in full (rest from reference TRBV18 and TRBJ1-5): NAGVMQNPRHLVRRRGQEARLRCSPMKGHSHVYWYRQLPEEGLKFMVYLQKENIIDESGMPKERFSAEFPKEGPSILRIQQVVRGDSAAYFCASSPQQYSNQPQHFGDGTRLSIL.

This clone was detected only once. The rearrangement links TRBV2 to TRBJ2-1; D is tentatively TRBD1 or TRBD2 (5 bases each). Germline V gene data show CDR1 as SNHLY and CDR2 as FYNNEI. This CDR3 region has 13 residues. The ends were cut back, 10 bases at V and 4 bases at J, with 14 bases in the middle. CDR3 DNA sequence: TGTGCCACCACTTTGGGACCATACAATGAGCAGTTCTTC. Translating it yields CATTLGPYNEQFF.

The V gene is TRBV6-5, the J gene TRBJ1-4; 10 bases are a match to TRBD1. The CDR3 totals 14 residues. Germline V CDR1 and CDR2: MNHEY, SVGAGI. Unmatched junction bases numbered 4, after V lost 9 bases and J lost 3 bases. The CDR3 nucleotides are TGTGCCAGTAGACAGGGGGCTGCTAATGAAAAACTGTTTTTT. Translation: CASRQGAANEKLFF.

The chain joins TRBV2 to TRBJ2-3; D possibly uses TRBD1 or TRBD2 (5 bases each). This CDR3 is built from 15 residues. The V end was cut by 5 bases, the J end by 1 base, with 13 bases between. Germline-derived CDR1 and CDR2 are SNHLY and FYNNEI. The CDR3 bases are TGTGCCAGCAGTTTGGGGACGCTTGGCACAGATACGCAGTATTTT. Protein product: CASSLGTLGTDTQYF.

The chain recombines TRBV18 with TRBJ2-1; 8 bases agree with TRBD1. Per germline, CDR1 KGHSH and CDR2 LQKENI. This CDR3 has 13 residues. Germline trimming cut 3 bases from V and 9 bases from J; bases unmatched to any gene: 4. The chain's CDR3 is CASSPYDRGEQFF. In DNA form, the CDR3 reads TGTGCCAGCTCACCCTACGACAGGGGTGAGCAGTTCTTC.

The chain couples TRBV2 to TRBJ1-2, with a possible D match to TRBD1 (5 bases). Trimming stripped 7 bases from V and 4 bases from J, with 13 bases between. Germline values: CDR1 SNHLY, CDR2 FYNNEI. There are 13 residues in the CDR3. The CDR3 sequence: CASNIQDSYGYTF. The CDR3 bases are TGTGCCAGCAATATACAGGACTCCTATGGCTACACCTTC.

This rearrangement joins TRBV5-1 to TRBJ2-2, with D unclear. Germline V gene lookup returns CDR1 SGHRS and CDR2 YFSETQ. V was pared by 4 bases and J by 5 bases, with 12 bases between. The length of the CDR3 is 14 residues. The CDR3 nucleotides are TGCGCCAGCAGCCCGACCTCTGGTACCGGGGAGCTGTTTTTT. It specifies CASSPTSGTGELFF.

This chain connects TRBV4-1 to TRBJ1-2, with a weak D call TRBD1 (6 bases). Germline assignment: CDR1 MGHRA and CDR2 YSYEKL. This CDR3 has 16 amino acids. Trimming shortened V by 0 bases and J by 4 bases, and 15 bases separated the two germline ends. The CDR3 DNA reads as TGCGCCAGCAGCCAAGATAAGTCAGGGGCGAGCTATGGCTACACCTTC. Amino acid sequence: CASSQDKSGASYGYTF.

This rearrangement joins TRBV9 to TRBJ1-1, with TRBD1 identical over 8 bases. With V trimmed by 4 bases and J by 4 bases, 9 bases remained unmatched. The CDR3 consists of 15 residues. Germline V lookup: CDR1 SGDLS, CDR2 YYNGEE. The CDR3 spells CASSRQGTFVTEAFF. As DNA, the CDR3 is TGTGCCAGCAGCCGACAGGGGACCTTCGTCACTGAAGCTTTCTTT.

The chain couples TRBV7-9 to TRBJ2-7; the D gene is possibly TRBD2 (7 bases). V lost 5 bases and J 3 bases, leaving 17 bases between the germline ends. CDR1 is SEHNR, CDR2 FQNEAQ, per germline (reference sequence). There are 15 residues in the CDR3. The CDR3 region has the DNA TGTGCCAGCAGCAAGAAGGGGGAGGGCCGCTACGAGCAGTACTTC. As protein: CASSKKGEGRYEQYF.

This clone was seen a handful of times. The CDR3 sequence is CASSESTSGLETQYF. CDR3 sequence (DNA): TGTGCCAGCAGTGAATCAACTAGCGGGCTAGAGACCCAGTACTTC. This chain uses TRBV25-1 with TRBJ2-5; 9 nucleotides agree with TRBD2. V shed 1 base, J shed 4 bases, and the junction held 4 bases outside the gene matches. The CDR3 runs to 15 residues. CDR1 is MGHDK, CDR2 SYGVNS, per germline.

DNA of the CDR3: TGTGCCAGCAGCCCTCACAGCGGGCCCACCTACGAGCAGTACTTC. It translates to CASSPHSGPTYEQYF. This sequence joins TRBV9 and TRBJ2-7; a possible D gene is TRBD2 (6 bases). Looked up from germline, CDR1 is SGDLS and CDR2 is YYNGEE. V lost 4 bases and J 2 bases, leaving 16 bases between the germline ends. CDR3 length equals 15 residues.

This chain uses TRBV12-5 with TRBJ1-2; maybe TRBD1 (5 bases). CDR3 size: 16 residues. V lost 4 bases to trimming and J lost 6 bases, with 21 bases between them. CDR1 and CDR2 from the germline V gene are LGHNT and FRNRAP. CDR3 loop: CASGWRGGLVSNGYTF. The CDR3 nucleotides read TGTGCTAGTGGTTGGAGGGGCGGTTTGGTTTCTAATGGCTACACCTTC.